This TCR beta chain comes out of a study of T-cell memory formation after mild COVID-19 (dated by TCRdb to about 2021). For context, the study as a whole: TCR sequence clusters from the two donors were found to be largely donor specific. Longitudinal TCRalpha and TCRbeta repertoire sequencing tracked T-cell clones expanding and contracting after mild COVID-19 in a couple of donors. The cohort comprised two young, previously healthy adult volunteers, one female and one male.

On the study overall, not on this receptor specifically: The study included only a couple of mild cases, and larger cohorts that include severe cases with pre-infection samples were judged to be necessary. The second-wave clones that peaked on day 37 were not confirmed to be SARS-CoV-2 specific. Clones that contracted from day 15 to 85 showed balanced CD4/CD8 phenotypes, whereas a second wave of clones that expanded from day 15 to 37 leaned towards CD4+. Some responding clones were detected in pre-infection memory, suggesting pre-existing cross-reactive memory T cells joined the SARS-CoV-2 response. Contracting CD4+ clones were found mainly in CM and EM memory subsets, while CD8+ clones were enriched in EMRA.

Ficoll-Paque density gradient centrifugation was the method used to isolate PBMCs. Only a few counts were recorded for this clonotype. What this receptor recognizes is not known. Nothing much larger sits one base from this clone, and base qualities are not available. CDR1 SGHTA and CDR2 FQGTGA are derived from the germline V gene. After removal of 4 bases from V and 9 bases from J, the junction retains 7 bases not matched to a gene. The CDR3 starts with the cysteine, ends with the phenylalanine, and has 15 residues. This entry keeps only the CDR3 DNA: 45 bases, framed from base 1. TCRdb names Illumina NovaSeq 6000 as the instrument used. TCRalpha and TCRbeta cDNA libraries were constructed by 5'RACE with constant-segment primers, with sample barcodes and unique molecular identifiers being introduced. RNA was extracted from every sample with Trizol reagent. Library amplification was performed in two PCR steps, and a second sample barcode and Illumina TruSeq adapters were introduced in the second step. The libraries were sequenced on an Illumina NovaSeq using 2 x 150 bp paired-end reads. The authors' analysis ran thus. Demultiplexing of reads and collapsing into UMI-guided consensus sequences were performed with migec v1.2.7. Using mixcr v2.1.11, UMI consensuses were aligned to TRA and TRB V and J templates and then assembled into clonotypes. Clonotypes were classified as expanded or contracted when called significant by both edgeR and NoisET, with noise models trained on biological replicates. For edgeR calls, a false discovery rate-adjusted p below 0.01 and a log2 fold-change threshold of 1 were applied. As an exploratory analysis of dynamics, PCA with hierarchical clustering was applied to max-normalized trajectories of the 1000 most abundant clonotypes. Separately sequenced CD4+ and CD8+ repertoires were used to assign a CD4 or CD8 phenotype to each responding clone. TCRdb reprocessed the public reads (quality trimming at Q25 with fastp, clone calling with MiXCR) and kept in-frame beta chains. Each entry merges the rows of one CDR3 protein and shows their most common DNA and genes. TCRdb's processing, not the authors', yielded these V and J calls. This sample holds 100,000 to 150,000 distinct CDR3 sequences; about 15% were observed only once. The top ten clones comprise approximately 4.7% of the sample.

The chain couples TRBV7-3 to TRBJ1-6, with 9 bases matching TRBD1. The source is a man aged 18 to 30 who had mild COVID-19 (a few samples of this study predate the infection). The sample titles of this study are shuffled in the database, so cell type and time point are left out; the donor was told from shared clones. Input material: PBMCs or a T cell subset sorted from them (not recorded which). The nucleotides read TGTGCCAGCAGCTCAGGACAGGGGTGGTCTTCACCCCTCCACTTT. Translated, this is CASSSGQGWSSPLHF.